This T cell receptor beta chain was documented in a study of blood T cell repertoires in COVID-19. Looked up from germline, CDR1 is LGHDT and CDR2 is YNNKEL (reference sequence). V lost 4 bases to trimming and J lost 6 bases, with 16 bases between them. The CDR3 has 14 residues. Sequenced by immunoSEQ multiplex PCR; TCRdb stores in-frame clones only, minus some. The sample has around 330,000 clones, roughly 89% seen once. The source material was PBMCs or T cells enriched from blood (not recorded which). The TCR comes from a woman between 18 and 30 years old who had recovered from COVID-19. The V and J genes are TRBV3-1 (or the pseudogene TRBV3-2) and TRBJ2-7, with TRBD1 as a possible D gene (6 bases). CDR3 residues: CASSLNRELSEQYF. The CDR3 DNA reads TGTGCCAGCAGCCTAAACAGGGAATTGAGCGAGCAGTACTTC.